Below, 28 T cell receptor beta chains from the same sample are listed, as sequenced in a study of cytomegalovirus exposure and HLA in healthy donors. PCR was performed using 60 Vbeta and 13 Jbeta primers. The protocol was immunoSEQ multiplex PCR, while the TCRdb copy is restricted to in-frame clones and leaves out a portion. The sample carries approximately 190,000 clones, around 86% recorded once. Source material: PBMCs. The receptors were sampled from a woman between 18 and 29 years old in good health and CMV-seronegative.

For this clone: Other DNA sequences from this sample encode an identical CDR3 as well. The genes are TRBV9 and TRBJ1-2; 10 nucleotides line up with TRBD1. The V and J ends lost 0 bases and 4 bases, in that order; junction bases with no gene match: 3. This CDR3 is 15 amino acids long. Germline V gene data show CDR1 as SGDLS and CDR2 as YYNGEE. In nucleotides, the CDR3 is TGTGCCAGCAGCGTAGACGGGACAGGGGTCTATGGCTACACCTTC. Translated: CASSVDGTGVYGYTF. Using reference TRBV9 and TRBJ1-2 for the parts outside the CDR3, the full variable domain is DSGVTQTPKHLITATGQRVTLRCSPRSGDLSVYWYQQSLDQGLQFLIQYYNGEERAKGNILERFSAQQFPDLHSELNLSSLELGDSALYFCASSVDGTGVYGYTFGSGTRLTVV.

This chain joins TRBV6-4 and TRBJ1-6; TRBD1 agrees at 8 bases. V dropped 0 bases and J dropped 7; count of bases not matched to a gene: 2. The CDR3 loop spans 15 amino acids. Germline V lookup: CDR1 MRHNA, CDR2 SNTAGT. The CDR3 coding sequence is TGTGCCAGCAGTGACTCGACAGGGGACAATTCACCCCTCCACTTT. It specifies CASSDSTGDNSPLHF.

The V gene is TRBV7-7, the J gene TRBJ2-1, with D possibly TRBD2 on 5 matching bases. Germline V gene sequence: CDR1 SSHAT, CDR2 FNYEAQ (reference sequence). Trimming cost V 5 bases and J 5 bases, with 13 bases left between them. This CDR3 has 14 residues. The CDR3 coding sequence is TGTGCCAGCAGCCTGCTGACTAAAAACAATGAGCAGTTCTTC. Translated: CASSLLTKNNEQFF. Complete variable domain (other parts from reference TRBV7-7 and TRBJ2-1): GAGVSQSPRYKVTKRGQDVTLRCDPISSHATLYWYQQALGQGPEFLTYFNYEAQPDKSGLPSDRFSAERPEGSISTLTIQRTEQRDSAMYRCASSLLTKNNEQFFGPGTRLTVL.

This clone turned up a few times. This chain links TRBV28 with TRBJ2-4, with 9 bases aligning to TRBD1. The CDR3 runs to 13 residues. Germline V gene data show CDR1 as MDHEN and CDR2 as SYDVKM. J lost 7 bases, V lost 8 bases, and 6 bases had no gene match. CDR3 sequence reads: CASSQGARNIQYF. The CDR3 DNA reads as TGTGCCAGCTCACAGGGGGCACGGAACATTCAGTACTTC.

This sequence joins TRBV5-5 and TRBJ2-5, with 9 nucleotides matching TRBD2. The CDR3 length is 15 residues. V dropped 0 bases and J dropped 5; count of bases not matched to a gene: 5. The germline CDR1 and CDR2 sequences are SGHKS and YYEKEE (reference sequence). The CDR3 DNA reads TGTGCCAGCAGCTTGGGCGGGGGGGCCGTTGAGACCCAGTACTTC. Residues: CASSLGGGAVETQYF.

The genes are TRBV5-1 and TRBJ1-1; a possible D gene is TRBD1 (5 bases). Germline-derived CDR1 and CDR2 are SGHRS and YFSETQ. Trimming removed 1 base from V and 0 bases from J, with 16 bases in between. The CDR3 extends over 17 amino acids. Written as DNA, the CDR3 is TGCGCCAGCAGCTTGAAAGGGGCACCCGACATGAACACTGAAGCTTTCTTT. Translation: CASSLKGAPDMNTEAFF.

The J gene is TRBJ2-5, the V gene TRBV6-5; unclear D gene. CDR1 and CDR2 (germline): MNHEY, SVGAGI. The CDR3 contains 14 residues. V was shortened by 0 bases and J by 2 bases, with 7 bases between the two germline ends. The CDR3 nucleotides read TGTGCCAGCAGTTACTCGCACACGCAAGAGACCCAGTACTTC. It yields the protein CASSYSHTQETQYF.

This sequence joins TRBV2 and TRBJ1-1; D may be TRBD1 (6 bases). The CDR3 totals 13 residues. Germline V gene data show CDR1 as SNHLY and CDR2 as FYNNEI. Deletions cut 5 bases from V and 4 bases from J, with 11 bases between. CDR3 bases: TGTGCCAGCAGTCACAGGGTTAGCACTGAAGCTTTCTTT. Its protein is CASSHRVSTEAFF.

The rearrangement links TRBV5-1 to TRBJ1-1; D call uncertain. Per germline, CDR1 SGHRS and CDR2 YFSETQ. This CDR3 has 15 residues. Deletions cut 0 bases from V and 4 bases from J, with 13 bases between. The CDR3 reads CASSLVKGGGTEAFF. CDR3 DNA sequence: TGCGCCAGCAGCTTGGTGAAGGGTGGAGGCACTGAAGCTTTCTTT.

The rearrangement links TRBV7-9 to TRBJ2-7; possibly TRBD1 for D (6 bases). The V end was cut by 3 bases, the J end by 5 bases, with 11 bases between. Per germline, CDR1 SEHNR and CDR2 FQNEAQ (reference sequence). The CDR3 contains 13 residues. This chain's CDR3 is CASSLAGANEQYF. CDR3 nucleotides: TGTGCCAGCAGCTTGGCAGGGGCAAACGAGCAGTACTTC.

The CDR3 nucleotides are TGTGCCAGCAGTTACCCGGAGGAGCCCACAGATACGCAGTATTTT. This gives the protein CASSYPEEPTDTQYF. The chain combines TRBV6-6 with TRBJ2-3; perhaps TRBD2 as D (5 bases). The CDR3 spans 15 residues. From germline, CDR1 is MNHNY and CDR2 SVGAGI (reference sequence). Trimming left V 2 bases short and J 2 bases short, with 11 bases between.

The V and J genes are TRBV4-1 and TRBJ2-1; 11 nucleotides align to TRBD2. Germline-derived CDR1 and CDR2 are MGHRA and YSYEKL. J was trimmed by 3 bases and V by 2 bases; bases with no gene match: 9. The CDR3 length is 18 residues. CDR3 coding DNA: TGCGCCAGCAGCCAAAGGGGACTAGCGGAGACCTACTACAATGAGCAGTTCTTC. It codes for CASSQRGLAETYYNEQFF.

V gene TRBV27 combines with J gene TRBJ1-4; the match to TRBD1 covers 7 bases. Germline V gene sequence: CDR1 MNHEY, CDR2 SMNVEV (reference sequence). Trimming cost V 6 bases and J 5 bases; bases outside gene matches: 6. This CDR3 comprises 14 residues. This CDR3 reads CASRPGQLNEKLFF. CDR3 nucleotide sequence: TGTGCCAGCAGGCCGGGACAGTTGAATGAAAAACTGTTTTTT.

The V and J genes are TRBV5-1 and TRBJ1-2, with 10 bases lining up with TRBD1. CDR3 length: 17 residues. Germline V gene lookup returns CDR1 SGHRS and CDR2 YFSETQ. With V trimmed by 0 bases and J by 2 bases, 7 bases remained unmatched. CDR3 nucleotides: TGCGCCAGCAGCTTGGCTGGGACAGGGGACTTCAACTATGGCTACACCTTC. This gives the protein CASSLAGTGDFNYGYTF.

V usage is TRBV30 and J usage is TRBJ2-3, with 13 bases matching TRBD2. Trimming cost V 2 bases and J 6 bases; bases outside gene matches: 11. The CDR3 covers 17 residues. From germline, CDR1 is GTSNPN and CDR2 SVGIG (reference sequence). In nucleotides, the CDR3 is TGTGCCTGGAGTACATCGTGGACTAGCGGGAGAGTTGATACGCAGTATTTT. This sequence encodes CAWSTSWTSGRVDTQYF.

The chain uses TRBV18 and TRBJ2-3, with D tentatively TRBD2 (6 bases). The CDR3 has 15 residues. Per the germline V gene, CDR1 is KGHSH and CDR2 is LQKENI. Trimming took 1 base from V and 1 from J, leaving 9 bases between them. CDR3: CASSPRERGTDTQYF. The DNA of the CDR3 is TGTGCCAGCTCACCACGGGAGCGGGGCACAGATACGCAGTATTTT. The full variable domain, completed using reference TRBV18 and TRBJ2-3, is NAGVMQNPRHLVRRRGQEARLRCSPMKGHSHVYWYRQLPEEGLKFMVYLQKENIIDESGMPKERFSAEFPKEGPSILRIQQVVRGDSAAYFCASSPRERGTDTQYFGPGTRLTVL.

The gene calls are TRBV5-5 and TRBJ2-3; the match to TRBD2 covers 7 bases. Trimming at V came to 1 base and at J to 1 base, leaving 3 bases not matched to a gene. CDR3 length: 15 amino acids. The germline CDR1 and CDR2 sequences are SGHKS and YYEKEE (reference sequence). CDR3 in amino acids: CASSLLGGGTDTQYF. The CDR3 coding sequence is TGTGCCAGCAGCTTGTTGGGGGGGGGCACAGATACGCAGTATTTT. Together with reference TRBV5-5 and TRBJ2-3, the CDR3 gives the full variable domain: DAGVTQSPTHLIKTRGQQVTLRCSPISGHKSVSWYQQVLGQGPQFIFQYYEKEERGRGNFPDRFSARQFPNYSSELNVNALLLGDSALYLCASSLLGGGTDTQYFGPGTRLTVL.

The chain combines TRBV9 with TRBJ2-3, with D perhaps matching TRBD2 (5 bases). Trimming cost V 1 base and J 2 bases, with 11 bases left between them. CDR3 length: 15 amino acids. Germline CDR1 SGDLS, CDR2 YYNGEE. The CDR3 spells CASSVFQRITDTQYF. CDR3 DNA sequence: TGTGCCAGCAGCGTATTCCAGCGGATCACAGATACGCAGTATTTT.

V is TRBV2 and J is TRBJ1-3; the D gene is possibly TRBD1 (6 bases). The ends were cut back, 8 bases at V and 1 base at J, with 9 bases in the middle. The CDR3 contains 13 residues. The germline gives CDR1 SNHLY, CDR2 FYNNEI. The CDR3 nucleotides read TGTGCCAGCCAGCAGGGGTCTGGAAACACCATATATTTT. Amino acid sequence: CASQQGSGNTIYF.

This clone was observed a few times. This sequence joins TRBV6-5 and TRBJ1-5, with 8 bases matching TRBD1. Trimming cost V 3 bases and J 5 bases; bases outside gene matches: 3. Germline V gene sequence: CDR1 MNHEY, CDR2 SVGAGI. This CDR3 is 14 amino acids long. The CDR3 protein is CASSYRQGYQPQHF. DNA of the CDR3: TGTGCCAGCAGTTATCGACAGGGGTATCAGCCCCAGCATTTT.

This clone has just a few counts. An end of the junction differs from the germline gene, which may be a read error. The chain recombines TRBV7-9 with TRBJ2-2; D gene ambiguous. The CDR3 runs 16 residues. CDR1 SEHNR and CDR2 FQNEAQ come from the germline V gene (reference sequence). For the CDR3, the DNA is TGTTCCAGCAGCTTATGGGCGTCGGATAACACCGGGGAGCTGTTTTTT. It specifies CSSSLWASDNTGELFF.

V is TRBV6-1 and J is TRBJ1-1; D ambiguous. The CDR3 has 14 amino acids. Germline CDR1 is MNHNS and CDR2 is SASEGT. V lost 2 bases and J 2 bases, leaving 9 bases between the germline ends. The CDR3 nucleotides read TGTGCCAGCAGTGAACGGTATGCCAACACTGAAGCTTTCTTT. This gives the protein CASSERYANTEAFF.

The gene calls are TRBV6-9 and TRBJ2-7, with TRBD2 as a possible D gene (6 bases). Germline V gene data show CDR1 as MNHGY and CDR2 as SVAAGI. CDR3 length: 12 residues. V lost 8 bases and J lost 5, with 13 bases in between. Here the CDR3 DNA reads TGTGCCAGCGATTCCTGGGAGGACGAGCAGTACTTC. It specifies CASDSWEDEQYF.

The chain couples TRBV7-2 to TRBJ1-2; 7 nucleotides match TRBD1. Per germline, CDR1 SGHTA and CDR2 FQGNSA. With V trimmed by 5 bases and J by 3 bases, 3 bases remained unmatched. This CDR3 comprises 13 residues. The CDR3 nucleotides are TGTGCCAGCAGCCGCGACAGGGACTATGGCTACACCTTC. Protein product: CASSRDRDYGYTF.

In DNA form, the CDR3 reads TGTGCCAGCAGCCCGGGACTTACTCCGTCCGAGCAGTACTTC. Its protein product is CASSPGLTPSEQYF. The chain joins TRBV28 to TRBJ2-7, with D possibly matching TRBD2 (6 bases). The V gene's germline CDR1 is MDHEN and CDR2 SYDVKM. The CDR3 consists of 14 residues. The germline V and J ends were trimmed by 6 bases and 6 bases, with 18 bases remaining between them.

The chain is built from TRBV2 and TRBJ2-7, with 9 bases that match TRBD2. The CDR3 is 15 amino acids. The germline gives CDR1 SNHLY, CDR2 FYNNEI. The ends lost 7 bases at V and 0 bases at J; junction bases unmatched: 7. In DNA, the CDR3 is TGTGCCAGCATCTTAGCGGGGGCCCCCTCCTACGAGCAGTACTTC. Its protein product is CASILAGAPSYEQYF.

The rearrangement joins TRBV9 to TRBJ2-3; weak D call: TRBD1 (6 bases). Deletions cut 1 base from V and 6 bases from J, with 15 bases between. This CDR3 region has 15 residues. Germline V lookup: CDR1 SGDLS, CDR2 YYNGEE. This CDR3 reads CASSVFQGTVDTQYF. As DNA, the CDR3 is TGTGCCAGCAGCGTATTTCAGGGGACGGTTGATACGCAGTATTTT.

CDR3 DNA sequence: TGTGCCAGCACCTTACAGGGGGGAGGCGAGCAGTACTTC. Translating gives CASTLQGGGEQYF. V is TRBV27 and J is TRBJ2-7; 8 nucleotides agree with TRBD1. V lost 7 bases to trimming and J lost 6 bases; unmatched junction nucleotides: 8. The CDR3 is 13 residues long. Germline assignment: CDR1 MNHEY and CDR2 SMNVEV (reference sequence).